This T cell receptor beta chain was obtained from a study of regulatory T cells in long-lasting Graves disease. Study outcomes and limitations: Limited samples may have lowered accuracy. A greater number of public clonotypes (approximately 2,500) was shared by persistent patients than by new patients (approximately 880). Persistent disease preferred TRBV28, TRBJ1-2 and TRBJ2-5.

Time point specified: persistent/refractory GD, antithyroid drugs over 5 years with positive TRAb. Scientists built the TCR library using RNA that was extracted from PBMCs. Per germline, CDR1 SGDLS and CDR2 YYNGEE. The CDR3 extends over 13 amino acids. Construction of the TCR beta libraries employed iRepertoire HTBI primers in conjunction with Arm-PCR of CDR3 regions. Per the authors' pipeline: About 60 TRBV and some 14 TRBJ segments were identified across samples. MiXCR was run by TCRdb on the multiplex PCR reads, yielding one entry per CDR3 protein. In this record, the V and J calls reflect TCRdb's handling and not the investigators' own analysis. The sample holds roughly 400,000 distinct CDR3 sequences, about a fifth seen once. This clonotype was seen more than once but under ten times. Antigen unknown. Its ends do not fully match the called genes, so a read error is possible.

The specimen comprised peripheral blood mononuclear cells (PBMCs), sampled when the disease was refractory, from a patient treated with antithyroid drugs. The chain has TRBV9 and TRBJ1-1; no clear D. The clonotype comes from a female donor with Graves disease. CDR3: CASSVGLAPAVEF. Written as DNA, the CDR3 is TGTGCCAGCAGCGTAGGTCTGGCCCCCGCCGTAGAATTT.